The source of this TCR beta chain is a study of blood T cell repertoires in COVID-19. Seattle cases were enrolled at active infection and followed longitudinally. Trimming removed 3 bases at V and 2 bases at J, with 10 bases between. Germline CDR1 SGHTA, CDR2 FQGNSA. CDR3 size: 14 residues. The data were produced by immunoSEQ multiplex PCR, yet TCRdb's version contains in-frame clones alone and is incomplete. This table holds 270,000 or so clones, approximately 87% found once. The specimen was peripheral blood. The V call is TRBV7-2, the J call TRBJ1-1; possible D gene TRBD1, 6 bases. The sequence was collected from a woman in her 30s with COVID-19, enrolled during active disease. CDR3 nucleotide sequence: TGTGCCAGCAGCTTTACAGGGAGTAACACTGAAGCTTTCTTT. Its protein product is CASSFTGSNTEAFF.